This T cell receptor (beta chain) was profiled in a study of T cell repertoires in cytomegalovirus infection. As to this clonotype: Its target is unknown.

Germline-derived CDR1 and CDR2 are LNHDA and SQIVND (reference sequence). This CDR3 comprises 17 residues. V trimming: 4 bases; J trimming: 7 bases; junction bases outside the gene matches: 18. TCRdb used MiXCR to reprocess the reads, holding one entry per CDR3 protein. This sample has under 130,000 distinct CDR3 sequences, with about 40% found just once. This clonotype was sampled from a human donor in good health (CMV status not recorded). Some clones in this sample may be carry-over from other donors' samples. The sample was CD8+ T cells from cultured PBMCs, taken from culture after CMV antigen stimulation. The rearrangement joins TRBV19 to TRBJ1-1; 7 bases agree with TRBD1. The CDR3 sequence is CASSTDREFPETREAFF. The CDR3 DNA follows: TGTGCCAGTAGTACTGACAGGGAATTTCCCGAAACCCGTGAAGCTTTCTTT.